Listed below are T cell receptor beta chains from one sample, sequenced in a study of PD-1 blockade in classical Hodgkin lymphoma. Only in-frame clones appear in the TCRdb table, and some are missing; sequencing was by immunoSEQ multiplex PCR. This repertoire shows several thousand clones, more than 65% found once; its top ten account for under 3%. The source material was CD4+ T cells from blood, sampled at baseline. The receptor source for this set is a human donor with classical Hodgkin lymphoma. The CDR3 runs from the conserved cysteine through the conserved F or W. The order of the fields is J gene, D gene, clone size, V gene, CDR3 DNA, CDR3 protein. The D gene is left open where the match is weak. Clone size, where shown, is once, few, many, or a class for clones that have expanded.

TRBJ2-7 . . TRBV28 TGTGCCAGCAGCTCTTCAGGGCTACGCCCACCACAATACTCCTACGAGCAGTACTTC CASSSSGLRPPQYSYEQYF
TRBJ2-7 TRBD2 . TRBV2 TGTGCCAGCAGCAGGACTAGCGGGAGTCACGAGCAGTACTTC CASSRTSGSHEQYF
TRBJ2-3 . . TRBV7-8 TGTGCCAGCACCCTAGGGGGGAGGACTACCATCACAGATACGCAGTATTTT CASTLGGRTTITDTQYF
TRBJ2-1 TRBD1 . TRBV6-5 TGTGCCAGCAGTTATGGGTCAGGGGGTTTTGAGCAGTTCTTC CASSYGSGGFEQFF
TRBJ1-2 . . TRBV6-7 TGTGCCACCCGAGAAGGGGAAGGCTACACCTTC CATREGEGYTF
TRBJ2-1 TRBD2 . TRBV15 TGTGCCACCAGAACTGGGGGAGCGGGGGCGAATGAGCAGTTCTTC CATRTGGAGANEQFF
TRBJ2-1 TRBD2 . TRBV5-6 TGTGCCAGCAGCCCAAGGACTAGCGGGAGCTCCTACAATGAGCAGTTCTTC CASSPRTSGSSYNEQFF
TRBJ2-7 TRBD1 . TRBV5-1 TGCGCCAGCAGCTTGGGTTTGACAGGGGCTCGTTCTTACGAGCAGTACTTC CASSLGLTGARSYEQYF
TRBJ1-2 . . TRBV4-2 TGTGCCAGCAGCCAAGATGGCTATGGCTACACCTTC CASSQDGYGYTF
TRBJ2-6 TRBD1 . TRBV28 TGTGCCAGCAGCCCCTGGGGACAGGGGACTGGGGCCAACGTCCTGACTTTC CASSPWGQGTGANVLTF
TRBJ1-5 TRBD1 . TRBV10-3 TGTGCCATCAGACCCGGGACAGGGGGTAATCAGCCCCAGCATTTT CAIRPGTGGNQPQHF
TRBJ1-4 TRBD1 . TRBV7-9 TGTGCCAGCAGCTTAGGACAGGGGATTAATGAAAAACTGTTTTTT CASSLGQGINEKLFF
TRBJ2-7 . . TRBV9 TGTGCCAGCAGCACTGGACTGGCAATCTACGAGCAGTACTTC CASSTGLAIYEQYF
TRBJ2-1 TRBD2 . TRBV7-3 TGTGCCAGCAGCTTAACGGGAGGGCCGAAAAATGAGCAGTTCTTC CASSLTGGPKNEQFF
TRBJ1-4 . few TRBV15 TGTGCCACCGGGAGGCGGTTTAATGAAAAACTGTTTTTT CATGRRFNEKLFF